The T cell receptor (beta chain) under discussion was sequenced for a study of cytomegalovirus exposure and HLA in healthy donors. Turning to the study itself: Roughly 170 million T cells yielded some 120 million unique TCR beta sequences in earlier analysis. The study's findings and limits: Earlier analysis looked at TCR beta V segments, and most were productive about 87% or about 30% of the time.

Germline lookup yields CDR1 KGHSH and CDR2 LQKENI. The CDR3 totals 15 residues. V lost 6 bases to trimming and J lost 2 bases; unmatched junction nucleotides: 6. Researchers ran the PCR with 60 Vbeta and 13 Jbeta primers. TCRdb's copy holds only in-frame clones and misses some; the assay was immunoSEQ multiplex PCR. The table shows fewer than 150,000 clones, with roughly three quarters occurring only once. This clone came up a few times. Antigen unknown. The TCR comes from a male donor in good health and CMV-seronegative. Sample: PBMCs. The chain links TRBV18 to TRBJ2-3, with 9 bases fitting TRBD2. CDR3 nucleotides: TGTGCCAGCTCTCCCGCTAGCGGGGTCACAGATACGCAGTATTTT. It yields the protein CASSPASGVTDTQYF.